The 4 T cell receptor beta chains in this list originate from one sample, sequenced in a study of T-cell reconstitution after alpha-beta-depleted transplantation in children. Preparing the TCRbeta library involved the use of unique molecular identifiers. TCRdb called the PCR reads again in MiXCR, with one record for every CDR3 protein. The sample includes hundreds of thousands of distinct CDR3 sequences, roughly 17% of them seen just once. Sample: PBMCs, mostly from graft donor cells, taken 360 days after TCRalphabeta/CD19-depleted stem cell transplant. The receptors were sampled from a boy less than two years old who had a stem cell transplant for Wiskott-Aldrich syndrome, so the T cells may come from the graft donor.

The V call is TRBV12-3 or TRBV12-4, the J call TRBJ2-2, with 11 bases that match TRBD2. Trimming cost V 3 bases and J 4 bases; bases outside gene matches: 7. The CDR3 has 17 residues. The CDR3 protein is CASSFRLAGGFTGELFF. As DNA, the CDR3 is TGTGCCAGCAGTTTTCGTCTAGCGGGGGGATTCACCGGGGAGCTGTTTTTT.

The chain has TRBV5-6 and TRBJ2-2; no firm D call. V gave up 6 bases and J gave up 0 bases, with 12 bases separating them. In germline, CDR1 is SGHDT, CDR2 YYEEEE. The CDR3 is 15 residues long. In DNA, the CDR3 is TGTGCCAGCAACCGCGTGGATACGAACACCGGGGAGCTGTTTTTT. It encodes CASNRVDTNTGELFF.

V and J are TRBV5-5 and TRBJ2-3, with 8 bases aligning to TRBD2. The length of the CDR3 is 16 residues. CDR1 is SGHKS, CDR2 YYEKEE, per germline (reference sequence). The trim removed 0 bases at V and 1 base at J, leaving 4 bases unmatched. The CDR3 spells CASSLGGGGRTDTQYF. In DNA, the CDR3 is TGTGCCAGCAGCTTGGGGGGCGGGGGGCGCACAGATACGCAGTATTTT.

The rearrangement links TRBV5-5 to TRBJ2-7; no clear D gene. Deletions cut 0 bases from V and 3 bases from J, with 16 bases between. The CDR3 totals 16 residues. CDR1 is SGHKS and CDR2 is YYEKEE in the germline V gene (reference sequence). CDR3 bases: TGTGCCAGCAGCTTGGCCGGCAGTAATGCGGTCTACGAGCAGTACTTC. Residues: CASSLAGSNAVYEQYF.